This record covers a single T cell receptor (beta chain). Its specificity is unknown. The CDR3 has 16 residues. The junction had 10 bases not matched to a gene; V was cut back by 4 bases and J by 6 bases. In germline, CDR1 is SEHNR, CDR2 FQNEAQ (reference sequence). This record comes from a study of cytomegalovirus exposure and HLA in healthy donors. Study outcomes and limitations: Later analysis identified about 18,000 TCR beta sequences associated with HLA alleles, using a false discovery rate threshold of 0.05.

With 60 Vbeta and 13 Jbeta primers, the PCR was carried out. TCRdb keeps only in-frame clones here, not all; method: immunoSEQ multiplex PCR. In the table there are roughly 120,000 clones, less than 10% of which are singletons. The source material was PBMCs. This chain uses TRBV7-9 with TRBJ2-1, with 9 bases that match TRBD1. The TCR sequence derives from a woman aged 40-49 years in good health and CMV-seropositive. The CDR3 sequence is CASSSARQGVSNEQFF. CDR3 bases: TGTGCCAGCAGCTCTGCGAGACAGGGGGTTAGCAATGAGCAGTTCTTC. Full variable domain (missing parts from reference TRBV7-9 and TRBJ2-1): DTGVSQNPRHKITKRGQNVTFRCDPISEHNRLYWYRQTLGQGPEFLTYFQNEAQLEKSRLLSDRFSAERPKGSFSTLEIQRTEQGDSAMYLCASSSARQGVSNEQFFGPGTRLTVL.